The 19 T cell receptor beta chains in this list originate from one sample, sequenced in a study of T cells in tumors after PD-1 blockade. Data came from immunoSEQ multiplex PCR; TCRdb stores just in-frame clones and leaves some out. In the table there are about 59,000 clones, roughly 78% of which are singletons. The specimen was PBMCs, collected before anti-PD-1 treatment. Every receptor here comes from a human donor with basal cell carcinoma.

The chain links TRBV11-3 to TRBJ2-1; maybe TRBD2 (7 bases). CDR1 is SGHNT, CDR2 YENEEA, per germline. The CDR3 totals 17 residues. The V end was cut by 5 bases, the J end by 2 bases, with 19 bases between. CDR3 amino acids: CASSPGGGRLAYNEQFF. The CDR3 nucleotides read TGTGCCAGCAGCCCTGGGGGGGGGCGACTAGCCTACAATGAGCAGTTCTTC.

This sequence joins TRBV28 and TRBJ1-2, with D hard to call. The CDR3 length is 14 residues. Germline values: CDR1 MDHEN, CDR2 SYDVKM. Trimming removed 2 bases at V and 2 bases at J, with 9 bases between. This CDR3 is CASSLGVNNYGYTF. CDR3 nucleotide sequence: TGTGCCAGCAGTTTAGGGGTTAACAACTATGGCTACACCTTC.

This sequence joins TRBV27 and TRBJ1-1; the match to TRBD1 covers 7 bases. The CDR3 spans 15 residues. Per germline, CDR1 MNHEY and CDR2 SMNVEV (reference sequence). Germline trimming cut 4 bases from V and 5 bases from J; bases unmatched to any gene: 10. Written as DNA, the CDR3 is TGTGCCAGCAGTTCGAACAGGGGATTCAGGACTGAAGCTTTCTTT. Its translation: CASSSNRGFRTEAFF.

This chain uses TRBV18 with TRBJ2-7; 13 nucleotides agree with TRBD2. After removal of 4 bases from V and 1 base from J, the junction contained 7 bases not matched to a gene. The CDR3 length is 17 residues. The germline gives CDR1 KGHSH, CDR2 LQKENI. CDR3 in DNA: TGTGCCAGCTCACGGAGGGGACTAGCGGGGCAATCCTACGAGCAGTACTTC. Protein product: CASSRRGLAGQSYEQYF.

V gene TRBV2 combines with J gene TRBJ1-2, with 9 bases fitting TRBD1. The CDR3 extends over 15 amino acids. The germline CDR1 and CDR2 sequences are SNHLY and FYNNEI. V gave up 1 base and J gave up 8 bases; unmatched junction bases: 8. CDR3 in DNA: TGTGCCAGCAGTGAAGGACAGGGGGAGTTAAGGGGCTACACCTTC. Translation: CASSEGQGELRGYTF.

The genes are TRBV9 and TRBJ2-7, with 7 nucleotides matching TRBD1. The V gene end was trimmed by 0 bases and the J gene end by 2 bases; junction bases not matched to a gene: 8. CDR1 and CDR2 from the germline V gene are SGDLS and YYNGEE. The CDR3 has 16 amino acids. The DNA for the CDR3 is TGTGCCAGCAGCGTAGGACAGGGAACAAAAACCTACGAGCAGTACTTC. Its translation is CASSVGQGTKTYEQYF. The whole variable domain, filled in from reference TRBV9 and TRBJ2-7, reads DSGVTQTPKHLITATGQRVTLRCSPRSGDLSVYWYQQSLDQGLQFLIQYYNGEERAKGNILERFSAQQFPDLHSELNLSSLELGDSALYFCASSVGQGTKTYEQYFGPGTRLTVT.

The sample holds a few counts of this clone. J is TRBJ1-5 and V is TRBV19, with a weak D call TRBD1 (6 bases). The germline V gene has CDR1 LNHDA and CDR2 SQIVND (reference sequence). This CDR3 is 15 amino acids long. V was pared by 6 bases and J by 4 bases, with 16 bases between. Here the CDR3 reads CASSQTGWVNQPQHF. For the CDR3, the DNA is TGTGCCAGTAGCCAAACAGGGTGGGTGAATCAGCCCCAGCATTTT.

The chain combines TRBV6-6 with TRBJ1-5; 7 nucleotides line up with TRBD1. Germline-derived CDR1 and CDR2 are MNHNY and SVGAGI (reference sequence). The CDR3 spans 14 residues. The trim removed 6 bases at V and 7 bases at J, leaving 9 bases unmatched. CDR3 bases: TGTGCCAGCAGACTAGGGGGCGCAAGCCAGCCCCAGCATTTT. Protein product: CASRLGGASQPQHF.

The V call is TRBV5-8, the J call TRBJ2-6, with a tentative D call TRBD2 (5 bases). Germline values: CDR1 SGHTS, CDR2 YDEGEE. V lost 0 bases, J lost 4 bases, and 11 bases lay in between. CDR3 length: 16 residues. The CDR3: CASSLVWETGANVLTF. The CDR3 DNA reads TGTGCCAGCAGCTTGGTTTGGGAGACCGGGGCCAACGTCCTGACTTTC.

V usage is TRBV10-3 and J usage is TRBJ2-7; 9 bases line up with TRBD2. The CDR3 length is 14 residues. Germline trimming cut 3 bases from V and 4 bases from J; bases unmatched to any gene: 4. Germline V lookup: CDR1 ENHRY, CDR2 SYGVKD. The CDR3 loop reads CAISDWLAGYEQYF. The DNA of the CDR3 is TGTGCCATCAGTGATTGGCTAGCGGGGTACGAGCAGTACTTC.

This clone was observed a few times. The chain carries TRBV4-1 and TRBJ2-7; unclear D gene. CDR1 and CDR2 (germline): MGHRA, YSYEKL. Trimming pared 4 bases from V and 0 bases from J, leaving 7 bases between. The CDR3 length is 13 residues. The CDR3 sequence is CASSPPNSYEQYF. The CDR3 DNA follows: TGCGCCAGCAGCCCTCCGAACTCCTACGAGCAGTACTTC.

Written as DNA, the CDR3 is TGCGCCAGCAGCTTGGAGGCAGGGAGCTCCTACGAGCAGTACTTC. It is translated as CASSLEAGSSYEQYF. This sequence joins TRBV5-1 and TRBJ2-7; D could derive from TRBD1 or TRBD2 (5 bases each). Germline assignment: CDR1 SGHRS and CDR2 YFSETQ. CDR3 size: 15 residues. Trimming left V 0 bases short and J 0 bases short, with 10 bases between.

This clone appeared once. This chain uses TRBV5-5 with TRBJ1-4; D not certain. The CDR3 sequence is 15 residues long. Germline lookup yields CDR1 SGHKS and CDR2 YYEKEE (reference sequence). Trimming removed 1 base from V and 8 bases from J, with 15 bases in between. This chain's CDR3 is CASSLFGGSLEKLFF. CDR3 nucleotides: TGTGCCAGCAGCTTGTTTGGAGGGAGTTTGGAAAAACTGTTTTTT.

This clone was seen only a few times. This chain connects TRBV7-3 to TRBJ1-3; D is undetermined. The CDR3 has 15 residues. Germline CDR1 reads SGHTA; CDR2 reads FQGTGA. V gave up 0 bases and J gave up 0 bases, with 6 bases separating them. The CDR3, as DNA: TGTGCCAGCAGCTTAACGTGGAGCTCTGGAAACACCATATATTTT. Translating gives CASSLTWSSGNTIYF.

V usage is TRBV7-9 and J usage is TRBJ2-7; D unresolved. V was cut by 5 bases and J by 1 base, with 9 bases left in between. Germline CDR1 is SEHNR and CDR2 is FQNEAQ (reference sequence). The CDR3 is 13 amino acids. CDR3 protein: CASSRPGSYEQYF. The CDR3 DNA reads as TGTGCCAGCAGCCGCCCGGGTTCCTACGAGCAGTACTTC.

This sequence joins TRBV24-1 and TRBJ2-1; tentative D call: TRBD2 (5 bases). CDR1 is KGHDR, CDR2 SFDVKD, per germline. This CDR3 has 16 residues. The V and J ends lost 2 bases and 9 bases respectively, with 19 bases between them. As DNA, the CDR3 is TGTGCCACCAGTGATTCGTTTCATGGTTTACGGGGTGAGCAGTTCTTC. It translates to CATSDSFHGLRGEQFF.

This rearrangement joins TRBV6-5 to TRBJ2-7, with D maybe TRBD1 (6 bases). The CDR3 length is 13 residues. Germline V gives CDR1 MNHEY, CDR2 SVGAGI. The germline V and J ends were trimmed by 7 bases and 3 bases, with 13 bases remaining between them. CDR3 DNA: TGTGCCAGCACCTCGGGACACCGCTACGAGCAGTACTTC. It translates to CASTSGHRYEQYF.

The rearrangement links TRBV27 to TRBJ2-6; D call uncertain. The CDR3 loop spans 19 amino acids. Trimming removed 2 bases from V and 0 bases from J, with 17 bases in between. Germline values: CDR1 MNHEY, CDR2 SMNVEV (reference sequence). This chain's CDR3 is CASSLTKNRILSGANVLTF. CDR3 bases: TGTGCCAGCAGTTTAACAAAGAACAGAATCCTCTCTGGGGCCAACGTCCTGACTTTC.

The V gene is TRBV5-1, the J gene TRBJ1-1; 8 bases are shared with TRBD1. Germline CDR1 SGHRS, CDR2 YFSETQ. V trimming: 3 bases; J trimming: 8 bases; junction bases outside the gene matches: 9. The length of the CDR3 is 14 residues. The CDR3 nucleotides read TGCGCCAGCAGCTACAGCGGACAGGGCCGAGAAGCTTTCTTT. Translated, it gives CASSYSGQGREAFF.